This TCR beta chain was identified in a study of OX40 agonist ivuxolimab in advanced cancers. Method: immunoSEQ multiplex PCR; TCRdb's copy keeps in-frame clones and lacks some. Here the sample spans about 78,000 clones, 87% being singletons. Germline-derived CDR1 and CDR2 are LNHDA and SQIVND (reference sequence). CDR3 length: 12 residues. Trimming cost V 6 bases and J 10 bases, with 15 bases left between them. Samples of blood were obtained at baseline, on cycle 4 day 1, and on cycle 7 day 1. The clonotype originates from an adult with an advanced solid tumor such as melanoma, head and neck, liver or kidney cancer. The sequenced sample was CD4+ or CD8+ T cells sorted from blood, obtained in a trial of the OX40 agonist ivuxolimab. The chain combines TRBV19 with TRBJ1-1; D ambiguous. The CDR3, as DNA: TGTGCCAGTAGCCTTGGACTCTCAGGAGCTTTCTTT. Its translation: CASSLGLSGAFF.